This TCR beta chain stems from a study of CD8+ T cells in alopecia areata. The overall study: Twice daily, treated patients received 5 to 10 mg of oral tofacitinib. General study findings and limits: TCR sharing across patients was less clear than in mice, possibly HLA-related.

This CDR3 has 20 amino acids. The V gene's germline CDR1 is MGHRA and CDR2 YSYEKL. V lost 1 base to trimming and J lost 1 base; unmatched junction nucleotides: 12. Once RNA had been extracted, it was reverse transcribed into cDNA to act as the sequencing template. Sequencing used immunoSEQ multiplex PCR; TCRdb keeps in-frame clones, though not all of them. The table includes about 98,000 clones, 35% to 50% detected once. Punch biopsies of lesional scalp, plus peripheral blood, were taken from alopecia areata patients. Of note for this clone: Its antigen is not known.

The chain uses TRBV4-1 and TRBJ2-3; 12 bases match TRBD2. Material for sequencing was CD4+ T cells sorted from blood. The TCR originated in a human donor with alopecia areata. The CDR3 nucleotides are TGCGCCAGCAGCCAAGGCACCTACGCTAGCGGGAGGGCCGGCACAGATACGCAGTATTTT. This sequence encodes CASSQGTYASGRAGTDTQYF.